A single sample gave rise to the 13 T cell receptor beta chains below, sequenced in a study of T cell clones after liver transplantation. Assay used: immunoSEQ multiplex PCR; TCRdb lists only in-frame clones, some missing. The sample lists about 120,000 clones; 90% were seen once. The material was CD4+ T cells from blood, obtained 12 months after liver transplant. These receptors all stem from a human patient who received a liver transplant. Some of the T cells might come from the graft donor.

The CDR3, as DNA: TGTGCCAGCAGAGACAGGGTGGGCACCGGGGAGCTGTTTTTT. Translation gives CASRDRVGTGELFF. The gene calls are TRBV6-5 and TRBJ2-2, with 7 nucleotides matching TRBD1. Trimming removed 6 bases from V and 4 bases from J; junction bases left unmatched: 5. Germline lookup yields CDR1 MNHEY and CDR2 SVGAGI. The CDR3 consists of 14 residues.

This chain joins TRBV11-3 and TRBJ2-7; D gene ambiguous. The CDR3 loop spans 14 amino acids. V shed 0 bases and J shed 3 bases, with 9 bases lying between them. Germline loops: CDR1 SGHNT, CDR2 YENEEA. For the CDR3, the DNA is TGTGCCAGCAGCTTAGAGTCTAAAGACTACGAGCAGTACTTC. The encoded protein is CASSLESKDYEQYF.

The J gene is TRBJ1-3, the V gene TRBV27; D is ambiguous. The CDR3 is 15 residues long. The V and J ends lost 6 bases and 0 bases respectively, with 12 bases between them. Germline CDR1 is MNHEY and CDR2 is SMNVEV (reference sequence). The CDR3, as DNA: TGTGCCAGCAGGGGTTCAGGCTACTCTGGAAACACCATATATTTT. Its translation is CASRGSGYSGNTIYF.

The chain has TRBV6-6 and TRBJ2-1; the D gene is possibly TRBD2 (5 bases). The V end lost 5 bases, the J end lost 12 bases, and 11 bases lay between the germline ends. This CDR3 has 11 amino acids. The germline V gene has CDR1 MNHNY and CDR2 SVGAGI (reference sequence). CDR3: CASSDYPGQFF. The CDR3, as DNA: TGTGCCAGCAGTGACTACCCAGGGCAGTTCTTC.

The chain employs TRBV4-3 and TRBJ1-2, with 9 bases matching TRBD1. Germline values: CDR1 LGHNA, CDR2 YSLEER. V lost 4 bases and J lost 0; bases outside the gene matches: 3. This CDR3 spans 15 amino acids. This CDR3 is CASSPRQGANYGYTF. CDR3 coding DNA: TGCGCCAGCAGCCCCCGACAGGGGGCTAACTATGGCTACACCTTC.

This chain links TRBV5-4 with TRBJ2-7; 8 bases agree with TRBD2. The CDR3 is 16 residues long. With V trimmed by 5 bases and J by 5 bases, 15 bases remained unmatched. CDR1 is SGHNT and CDR2 is YYREEE in the germline V gene (reference sequence). CDR3 sequence (DNA): TGTGCCAGCAGTCCTCGGGGAAGCGGGAGTTACCACGAGCAGTACTTC. It is translated as CASSPRGSGSYHEQYF.

V and J are TRBV10-3 and TRBJ2-1; no reliable D call. Trimming left V 6 bases short and J 3 bases short, with 6 bases between. Germline-derived CDR1 and CDR2 are ENHRY and SYGVKD. There are 12 residues in the CDR3. In nucleotides, the CDR3 is TGTGCCATCAGGGAAAACTACAATGAGCAGTTCTTC. Protein: CAIRENYNEQFF.

The chain is built from TRBV6-1 and TRBJ2-5; no clear D gene. This CDR3 comprises 13 residues. The V gene lost 6 bases and the J gene lost 3 bases, with 11 bases spanning the gap. CDR1 is MNHNS, CDR2 SASEGT, per germline. The CDR3 loop reads CASRRRVEETQYF. The DNA for the CDR3 is TGTGCCAGCAGACGACGTGTTGAAGAGACCCAGTACTTC.

J is TRBJ1-5 and V is TRBV5-1, with 8 bases matching TRBD1. The CDR3 runs 16 residues. V shed 3 bases, J shed 3 bases, and the junction held 8 bases outside the gene matches. The V gene's germline CDR1 is SGHRS and CDR2 YFSETQ. In nucleotides, the CDR3 is TGCGCCAGCAGCTCGGATGGACAGGGCGCCAATCAGCCCCAGCATTTT. Encoded protein: CASSSDGQGANQPQHF. The full variable domain, completed using reference TRBV5-1 and TRBJ1-5, is KAGVTQTPRYLIKTRGQQVTLSCSPISGHRSVSWYQQTPGQGLQFLFEYFSETQRNKGNFPGRFSGRQFSNSRSEMNVSTLELGDSALYLCASSSDGQGANQPQHFGDGTRLSIL.

The chain uses TRBV10-3 and TRBJ2-1; 10 bases map to TRBD2. The CDR3 consists of 13 residues. Germline CDR1 reads ENHRY; CDR2 reads SYGVKD. Trimming cost V 10 bases and J 4 bases; bases outside gene matches: 4. CDR3 in amino acids: CATGLAVYNEQFF. The CDR3 DNA reads TGTGCCACCGGACTAGCGGTTTACAATGAGCAGTTCTTC.

J is TRBJ2-7 and V is TRBV10-2; D possibly uses TRBD1 or TRBD2 (9 bases each). V gave up 5 bases and J gave up 7 bases, with 33 bases separating them. CDR3 length: 19 residues. Germline V lookup: CDR1 WSHSY, CDR2 SAAADI. The DNA for the CDR3 is TGCGCCAGCAGTTTTCCGGGACAGGGATACGGCGGGAGGGTCTTGGAGCAGTACTTC. Protein product: CASSFPGQGYGGRVLEQYF.

V gene TRBV11-2 combines with J gene TRBJ2-7, with a weak D call TRBD1 (6 bases). Germline V gives CDR1 SGHAT, CDR2 FQNNGV. The germline V and J ends were trimmed by 2 bases and 0 bases, with 11 bases remaining between them. The CDR3 spans 15 residues. CDR3 protein: CASSLNQDSSYEQYF. CDR3 coding DNA: TGTGCCAGCAGCTTAAATCAGGACAGCTCCTACGAGCAGTACTTC.

This rearrangement joins TRBV28 to TRBJ2-7, with no clear D. Germline CDR1 reads MDHEN; CDR2 reads SYDVKM. V lost 2 bases and J lost 5, with 13 bases in between. This CDR3 contains 14 residues. Here the CDR3 DNA reads TGTGCCAGCAGTTTAACCTGGGTTGAGAACGAGCAGTACTTC. Protein product: CASSLTWVENEQYF.